These T cell receptor beta chains were read from a single sample in a study of blood T cell repertoires in COVID-19. The method was immunoSEQ multiplex PCR; TCRdb's version includes in-frame clones alone and lacks a portion of them. The table has around 340,000 clones, approximately 83% seen once; the top ten hold approximately 4%. Sample: PBMCs or T cells enriched from blood (not recorded which). Every receptor here comes from a woman aged 40 to 50 with acute COVID-19. The CDR3 runs from the conserved cysteine through the conserved F or W. A D gene is named only where the DNA matches it firmly.

>NA|TRBV4-1
CASSPGGRQGYEKLFF
>NA|TRBV28
CASSLAGAGSEAFF
>NA|TRBV19
CASSIVWAGYEQYF
>TRBD1|TRBV7-8
CASRSGGLGEKLFF
>NA|TRBV4-1
CASSRERTALYGYTF
>TRBD1|TRBV28
CASRQGRHYSLPGANVLTF
>NA|TRBV28
CASTYARGVWADTEAFF
>NA|TRBV4-2
CASSLLAGNNEQFF
>TRBD2|TRBV9
CASSGGRQGLAGKLTQYF
>NA|TRBV19
CASSQAQSGNTIYF
>TRBD1|TRBV6-5
CASSRQGSGNTIYF
>TRBD1|TRBV11-2
CASSPGQDNEKLFF
>TRBD1|TRBV14
CASSLRQGGREKLFF
>NA|TRBV28
CASSLVRETQYF
>TRBD1|TRBV5-4
CASSAGTGEYHGYTF
>NA|TRBV4-1
CASSQTENTEAFF
>TRBD2|TRBV6-2/TRBV6-3
CASSYSRRLAVQETQYF
>NA|TRBV11-2
CASSSLRGNSDTYEQYF
>TRBD1|TRBV6-5
CASLRDRWDTGELFF
>NA|TRBV28
CASSPPGHPYGYTF
>NA|TRBV2
CASSEFREEQPQHF
>NA|TRBV14
CASSQAARVYEQYF
>NA|TRBV2
CASSVTENTEAFF
>NA|TRBV5-3
CARSPEDSGDVFSYNSPLHF
>NA|TRBV7-2
CASKEMNTEAFF
>NA|TRBV28
CASSFRVLTEAFF
>NA|TRBV6-1
CASSEMTSTDTQYF
>TRBD2|TRBV19
CASSPGSGGADTQYF
>NA|TRBV5-1
CASSAEQGRTEQYF
>NA|TRBV3-1/TRBV3-2
CASSQVGQNTEAFF
>NA|TRBV7-9
CASSPAGSNTEAFF
>NA|TRBV11-3
CASSLVGRENTEAFF
>NA|TRBV7-2
CASSLGSLAGTGELFF
>NA|TRBV6-5
CATQDRQVNSPLHF
>TRBD1|TRBV6-5
CASRKTGGQGYTF
>TRBD2|TRBV11-1
CASSGPEGGPGEQYF
>NA|TRBV25-1
CASSDLGAGNVRELFF
>TRBD1|TRBV10-3
CAIREWTGGNYGYTF
>TRBD2|TRBV9
CASSLRPGGNTGELFF
>NA|TRBV6-5
CASIREGLDYGYTF
>NA|TRBV19
CASSIGGENYGYTF
>TRBD1|TRBV27
CASSPRADRGNQPQHF
>TRBD2|TRBV6-6
CASSLYGTSGSWGNVYNEQFF
>NA|TRBV9
CASSVAGISGNTIYF
>TRBD1|TRBV5-4
CASSLGQGGGGELFF
>TRBD1|TRBV6-2/TRBV6-3
CASSLRDRGNQPQHF
>NA|TRBV7-9
CASSSFTSTETQYF
>NA|TRBV24-1
CATSDSGGYGYTF
>TRBD2|TRBV28
CAISSGDYNEQFF
>NA|TRBV10-3
CAISGRRDQTDTQYF
>NA|TRBV7-6
CASSLWGGATYEQYF
>NA|TRBV6-1
CASSELDSQETQYF
>TRBD1|TRBV7-8
CASSSREQGGFGGYTF
>TRBD2|TRBV28
CASTLRLAGGLDNEQFF